The 9 T cell receptor beta chains listed next were all sequenced from one sample in a study of T cell responses to AZD1222 COVID-19 vaccine. The table came from immunoSEQ multiplex PCR; TCRdb's copy has only in-frame clones and leaves some out. This table holds 90,000 to 150,000 clones, around nine tenths found once. The sequenced sample was peripheral blood, obtained on day 0 of AZD1222 vaccination. The receptors come from an adult in good health.

The CDR3: CASSKGTSGGEQFF. The CDR3 DNA follows: TGTGCCAGCAGCAAAGGGACTAGCGGTGGTGAGCAGTTCTTC. The chain combines TRBV4-2 with TRBJ2-1; 11 bases line up with TRBD2. CDR1 is LGHNA, CDR2 YNFKEQ, per germline. The CDR3 is made up of 14 amino acids. With 5 bases clipped from V and 9 bases from J, the junction kept 6 bases outside the gene matches.

Written as DNA, the CDR3 is TGTGCCAGCTCACCACAATCCGGTGATGGCTACACCTTC. Translation: CASSPQSGDGYTF. The chain links TRBV18 to TRBJ1-2; D not resolved. The V end lost 1 base, the J end lost 6 bases, and 9 bases lay between the germline ends. The CDR3 is 13 residues long. Germline V gene lookup returns CDR1 KGHSH and CDR2 LQKENI.

The rearrangement joins TRBV6-5 to TRBJ1-1; D gene unclear. Trimming removed 6 bases at V and 1 base at J, with 9 bases between. Germline lookup yields CDR1 MNHEY and CDR2 SVGAGI. There are 13 residues in the CDR3. The CDR3 region is CASSLTANTEAFF. The CDR3, as DNA: TGTGCCAGCAGCTTGACTGCGAACACTGAAGCTTTCTTT.

The CDR3 sequence: CASSLDGGTDTQYF. In DNA, the CDR3 is TGTGCCAGCAGTTTAGACGGGGGGACAGATACGCAGTATTTT. V and J are TRBV27 and TRBJ2-3; 7 nucleotides match TRBD2. The CDR3 contains 14 residues. The V segment lost 2 bases and the J segment 3 bases; nucleotides outside the gene matches: 2. Germline V gives CDR1 MNHEY, CDR2 SMNVEV (reference sequence).

The gene calls are TRBV6-5 and TRBJ2-7, with D maybe TRBD2 (7 bases). CDR3 length: 14 amino acids. CDR1 and CDR2 from the germline V gene are MNHEY and SVGAGI. V was clipped by 7 bases and J by 4 bases, with 17 bases between them. Written as DNA, the CDR3 is TGTGCCAGCACCCCACGGGGGCGGGAGTACGAGCAGTACTTC. This gives the protein CASTPRGREYEQYF.

The genes are TRBV3-1 (or the pseudogene TRBV3-2) and TRBJ1-1; D gene ambiguous. The CDR3 consists of 14 residues. Germline CDR1 is LGHDT and CDR2 is YNNKEL (reference sequence). The V and J ends lost 0 bases and 8 bases respectively, with 13 bases between them. This CDR3 is CASSQDWPTGEAFF. The CDR3, as DNA: TGTGCCAGCAGCCAAGATTGGCCAACCGGAGAAGCTTTCTTT.

This rearrangement joins TRBV6-5 to TRBJ1-1; tentative D call: TRBD1 (5 bases). V lost 10 bases, J lost 0 bases, and 12 bases lay in between. Germline V gives CDR1 MNHEY, CDR2 SVGAGI. The length of the CDR3 is 13 residues. The DNA for the CDR3 is TGTGCCACCAAGCAGGGATTGAACACTGAAGCTTTCTTT. Its protein is CATKQGLNTEAFF.

V usage is TRBV7-8 and J usage is TRBJ1-4; maybe TRBD1 (6 bases). This CDR3 has 14 amino acids. Looked up from germline, CDR1 is SGHVS and CDR2 is FQNEAQ. The V gene lost 2 bases and the J gene lost 8 bases, with 12 bases spanning the gap. The CDR3 DNA sequence: TGTGCCAGCAGCTTACGACAGGCGGGGGAAAAACTGTTTTTT. It codes for CASSLRQAGEKLFF.

The gene calls are TRBV9 and TRBJ2-2; 9 bases fit TRBD1. This CDR3 is 15 amino acids long. The germline V gene encodes CDR1 SGDLS and CDR2 YYNGEE. V was clipped by 7 bases and J by 3 bases; unmatched bases: 7. The CDR3 coding sequence is TGTGCCAGCGGATACAGGGGGCCTGACACCGGGGAGCTGTTTTTT. This codes for CASGYRGPDTGELFF.